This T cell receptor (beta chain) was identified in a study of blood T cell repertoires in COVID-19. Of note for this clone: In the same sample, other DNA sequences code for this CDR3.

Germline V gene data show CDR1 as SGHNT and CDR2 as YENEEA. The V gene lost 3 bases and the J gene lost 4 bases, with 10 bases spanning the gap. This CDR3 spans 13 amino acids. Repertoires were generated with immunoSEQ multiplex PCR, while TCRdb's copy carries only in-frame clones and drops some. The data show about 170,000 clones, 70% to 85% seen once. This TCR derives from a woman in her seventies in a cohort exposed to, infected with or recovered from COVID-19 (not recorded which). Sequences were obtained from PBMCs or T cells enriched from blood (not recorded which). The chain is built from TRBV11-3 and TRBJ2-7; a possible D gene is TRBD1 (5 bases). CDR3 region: CASSLGQEYEQYF. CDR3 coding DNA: TGTGCCAGCAGCTTGGGGCAGGAGTACGAGCAGTACTTC.